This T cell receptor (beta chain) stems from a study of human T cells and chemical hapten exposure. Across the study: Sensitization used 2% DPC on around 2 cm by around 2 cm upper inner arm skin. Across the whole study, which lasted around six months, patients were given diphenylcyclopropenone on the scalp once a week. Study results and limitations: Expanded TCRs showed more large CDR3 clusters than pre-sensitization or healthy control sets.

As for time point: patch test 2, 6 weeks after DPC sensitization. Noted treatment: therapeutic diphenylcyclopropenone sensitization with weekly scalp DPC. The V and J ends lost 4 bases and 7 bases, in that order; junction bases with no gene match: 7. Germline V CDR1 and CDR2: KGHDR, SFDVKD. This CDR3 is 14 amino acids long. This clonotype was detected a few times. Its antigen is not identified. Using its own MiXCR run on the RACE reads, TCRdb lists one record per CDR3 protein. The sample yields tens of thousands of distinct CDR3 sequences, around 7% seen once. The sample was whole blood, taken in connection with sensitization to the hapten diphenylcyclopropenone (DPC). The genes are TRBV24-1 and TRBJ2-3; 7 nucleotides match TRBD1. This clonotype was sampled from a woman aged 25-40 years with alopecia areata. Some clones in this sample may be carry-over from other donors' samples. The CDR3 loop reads CATSDAGTAYTQYF. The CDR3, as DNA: TGTGCCACCAGTGACGCCGGGACAGCCTATACGCAGTATTTT.